The present T cell receptor (beta chain) was sequenced within a study of T cell responses to AZD1222 COVID-19 vaccine. Study overall: Second-dose recipients at about 4 or about 12 weeks were treated as one pooled group.

Findings of the study overall: Rises in breadth and depth of Spike-specific TCRs came after two AZD1222 doses. It should be noted that donors were predominantly white British and more often female, and clonal diversity was possibly underestimated. As reported, nearly half of all spike-specific TCRs target variant regions that are unmutated.

This clone occurred once. Its antigen is unidentified. Per germline, CDR1 LNHDA and CDR2 SQIVND (reference sequence). There are 17 residues in the CDR3. Trimming removed 4 bases at V and 3 bases at J, with 21 bases between. This table comes from immunoSEQ multiplex PCR, and its TCRdb copy is limited to in-frame clones, with some not included. This table holds more than 150,000 clones, 75% to 95% found once. Here the sequenced sample was peripheral blood, taken on day 0 of AZD1222 vaccination. The chain is built from TRBV19 and TRBJ1-2; D remains unclear. This TCR derives from an adult in good health. The DNA for the CDR3 is TGTGCCAGTAGTAATCTCGACCCGGGAGACAACCACTATGGCTACACCTTC. This encodes CASSNLDPGDNHYGYTF.